These T cell receptor beta chains were read from a single sample in a study of T cell responses to AZD1222 COVID-19 vaccine. TCRdb's copy holds only in-frame clones and misses some; the assay was immunoSEQ multiplex PCR. This sample carries over 120,000 clones, around nine tenths of them seen once, and the ten largest clones take approximately 5.4%. The sample was peripheral blood, taken on day 0 of AZD1222 vaccination. All receptors derive from an adult in good health. The conserved cysteine and the conserved F or W are not part of the CDR3 here. Part of the rows lack a size; the others show once, few, many or a class for expanded clones.

ASSDSGYWAF	few	10	TRBV10-2	TRBJ1-1
ASRKGTSGGDTNTGELF	NA	17	TRBV28	TRBJ2-2
ATSRDTGDEQY	once	11	TRBV15	TRBJ2-7
ASSEASGGPYEQY	NA	13	TRBV2	TRBJ2-7
ASSQRPGKLRNEQF	NA	14	TRBV14	TRBJ2-1
ASVLGAGTEAF	NA	11	TRBV12-5	TRBJ1-1
ASRQSFSGNTIY	NA	12	TRBV28	TRBJ1-3
ASSLVSYNSPLH	NA	12	TRBV5-5	TRBJ1-6
ASQFAASNYGYT	once	12	TRBV19	TRBJ1-2
ASSSRTVRGEKLF	NA	13	TRBV7-2	TRBJ1-4
ASSLQGLAEQY	NA	11	TRBV5-4	TRBJ2-7
SVETGQGNYGYT	NA	12	TRBV29-1	TRBJ1-2
ASSPDTLNTEAF	NA	12	TRBV18	TRBJ1-1
ASIRTGERYEQY	NA	12	TRBV2	TRBJ2-7
ASSSLSTSGGNEQF	NA	14	TRBV5-5	TRBJ2-1
ASSDHRGLNTEAF	NA	13	TRBV2	TRBJ1-1
ASSRSYEQY	NA	9	TRBV2	TRBJ2-7
ASSEGTSGRTYEQF	NA	14	TRBV5-1	TRBJ2-1